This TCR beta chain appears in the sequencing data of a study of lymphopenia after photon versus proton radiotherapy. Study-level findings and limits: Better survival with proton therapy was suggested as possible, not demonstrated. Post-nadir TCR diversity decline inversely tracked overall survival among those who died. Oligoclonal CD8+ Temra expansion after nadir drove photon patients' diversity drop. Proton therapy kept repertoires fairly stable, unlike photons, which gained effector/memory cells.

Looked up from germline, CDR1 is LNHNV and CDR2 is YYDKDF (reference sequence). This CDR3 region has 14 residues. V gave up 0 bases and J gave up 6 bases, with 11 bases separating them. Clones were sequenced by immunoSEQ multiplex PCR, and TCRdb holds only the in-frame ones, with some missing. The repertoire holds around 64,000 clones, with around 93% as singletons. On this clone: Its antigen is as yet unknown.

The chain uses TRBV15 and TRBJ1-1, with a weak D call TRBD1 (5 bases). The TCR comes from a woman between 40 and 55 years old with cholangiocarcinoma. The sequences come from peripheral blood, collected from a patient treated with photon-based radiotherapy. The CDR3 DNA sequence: TGTGCCACCAGCAGAGATCAGGGTAGTGCTGAAGCTTTCTTT. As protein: CATSRDQGSAEAFF.